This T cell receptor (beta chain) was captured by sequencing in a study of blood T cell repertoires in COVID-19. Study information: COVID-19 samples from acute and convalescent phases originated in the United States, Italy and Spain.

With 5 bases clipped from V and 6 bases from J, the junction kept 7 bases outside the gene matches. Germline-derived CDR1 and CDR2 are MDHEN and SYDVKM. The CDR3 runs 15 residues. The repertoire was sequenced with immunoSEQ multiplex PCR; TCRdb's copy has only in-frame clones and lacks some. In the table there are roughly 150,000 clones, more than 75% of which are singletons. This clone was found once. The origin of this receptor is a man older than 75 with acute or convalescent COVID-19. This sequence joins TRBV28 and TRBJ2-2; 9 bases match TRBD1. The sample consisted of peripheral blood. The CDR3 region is CASSEGTGWAGELFF. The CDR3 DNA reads TGTGCCAGCAGTGAAGGGACAGGGTGGGCCGGGGAGCTGTTTTTT. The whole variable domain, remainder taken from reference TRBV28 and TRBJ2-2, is DVKVTQSSRYLVKRTGEKVFLECVQDMDHENMFWYRQDPGLGLRLIYFSYDVKMKEKGDIPEGYSVSREKKERFSLILESASTNQTSMYLCASSEGTGWAGELFFGEGSRLTVL.